One sample yielded the 30 T cell receptor beta chains listed below, sequenced in a study of control samples from healthy donors and cancer patients. The method was immunoSEQ multiplex PCR; TCRdb's version includes in-frame clones alone and lacks a portion of them. The sample has 70,000 to 95,000 clones, 70% to 90% seen once; the top ten hold about 18%. The sample was blood. The receptors come from a man aged 50-60 years in good health.

This clone occurred once. The chain combines TRBV18 with TRBJ2-1; 10 positions match TRBD2. Germline V gene sequence: CDR1 KGHSH, CDR2 LQKENI. The CDR3 runs to 15 residues. With V trimmed by 6 bases and J by 5 bases, 7 bases remained unmatched. The CDR3 sequence is CASSPGTSEHNEQFF. CDR3 nucleotide sequence: TGTGCCAGCTCCCCGGGGACTAGCGAACACAATGAGCAGTTCTTC.

The rearrangement links TRBV6-5 to TRBJ2-7; possibly TRBD1 for D (5 bases). The CDR3 totals 13 residues. The germline CDR1 and CDR2 sequences are MNHEY and SVGAGI. V gave up 6 bases and J gave up 7 bases, with 16 bases separating them. The CDR3 bases are TGTGCCAGCAGCCTAAACAGGTTCAGAGAGCAGTACTTC. Its protein product is CASSLNRFREQYF.

This clone was counted once. V is TRBV4-3 and J is TRBJ1-5; 7 positions match TRBD1. J lost 6 bases, V lost 5 bases, and 10 bases had no gene match. This CDR3 has 15 residues. Germline-derived CDR1 and CDR2 are LGHNA and YSLEER. The CDR3 spells CASSIDRALGQPQHF. Written as DNA, the CDR3 is TGCGCCAGCAGCATCGACAGGGCGCTGGGTCAGCCCCAGCATTTT.

The V call is TRBV15, the J call TRBJ1-1; perhaps TRBD1 as D (6 bases). V lost 6 bases and J 10 bases, leaving 15 bases between the germline ends. Germline-derived CDR1 and CDR2 are LNHNV and YYDKDF (reference sequence). This CDR3 has 12 residues. CDR3 region: CATRGGGLSAFF. In DNA, the CDR3 is TGTGCCACCAGAGGGGGGGGGCTCTCAGCTTTCTTT. The full variable domain, in which reference TRBV15 and TRBJ1-1 provide the parts outside the CDR3, is DAMVIQNPRYQVTQFGKPVTLSCSQTLNHNVMYWYQQKSSQAPKLLFHYYDKDFNNEADTPDNFQSRRPNTSFCFLDIRSPGLGDTAMYLCATRGGGLSAFFGQGTRLTVV.

The V call is TRBV24-1, the J call TRBJ2-7; a possible D gene is TRBD1 (6 bases). The V and J ends lost 3 bases and 0 bases respectively, with 11 bases between them. The CDR3 has 15 amino acids. Germline values: CDR1 KGHDR, CDR2 SFDVKD. CDR3 sequence (DNA): TGTGCCACCAGTGATCCCCGGGACAACTCCTACGAGCAGTACTTC. This codes for CATSDPRDNSYEQYF.

This clone was seen more than once but under ten times. This chain joins TRBV5-6 and TRBJ2-3; D is uncertain. The CDR3 extends over 15 amino acids. V was shortened by 4 bases and J by 3 bases, with 15 bases between the two germline ends. The germline gives CDR1 SGHDT, CDR2 YYEEEE. The chain's CDR3 is CASSPWTLRTDTQYF. The CDR3 DNA is TGTGCCAGCAGCCCCTGGACCCTAAGGACAGATACGCAGTATTTT.

J is TRBJ2-7 and V is TRBV6-5; the match to TRBD2 covers 9 bases. This CDR3 has 14 amino acids. Trimming took 3 bases from V and 4 from J; bases not matched to a gene: 4. Per the germline V gene, CDR1 is MNHEY and CDR2 is SVGAGI. CDR3 in amino acids: CASSYLAGSYEQYF. The DNA of the CDR3 is TGTGCCAGCAGTTATCTAGCGGGATCATACGAGCAGTACTTC.

CDR3 nucleotides: TGTGCCAGCAGCCCTCTTGGCGGGACAGATACGCAGTATTTT. It codes for CASSPLGGTDTQYF. The rearrangement links TRBV9 to TRBJ2-3; D is perhaps TRBD2 (5 bases). This CDR3 has 14 amino acids. Germline V gene sequence: CDR1 SGDLS, CDR2 YYNGEE. Trimming pared 4 bases from V and 3 bases from J, leaving 12 bases between.

The chain couples TRBV2 to TRBJ2-2, with 12 nucleotides matching TRBD2. The J segment lost 2 bases and the V segment lost 5 bases, leaving 6 bases of the junction unmatched. CDR1 and CDR2 from the germline V gene are SNHLY and FYNNEI. The CDR3 is 17 amino acids. The CDR3 spells CASSPGLAGPNTGELFF. CDR3 in DNA: TGTGCCAGCAGTCCAGGACTAGCGGGGCCAAACACCGGGGAGCTGTTTTTT.

This clone was detected only a few times. The chain couples TRBV7-2 to TRBJ2-1; D assignment may be TRBD1 or TRBD2 (5 bases each). Germline loops: CDR1 SGHTA, CDR2 FQGNSA. V lost 3 bases and J 10 bases, leaving 19 bases between the germline ends. The CDR3 contains 15 residues. DNA of the CDR3: TGTGCCAGCAGCTTGAGGGGCAGTTCGCAAGGGGAGCAGTTCTTC. Protein product: CASSLRGSSQGEQFF.

The chain links TRBV6-6 to TRBJ1-5; 7 bases line up with TRBD1. After removal of 5 bases from V and 3 bases from J, the junction contained 4 bases not matched to a gene. The V gene's germline CDR1 is MNHNY and CDR2 SVGAGI (reference sequence). This CDR3 is 14 amino acids long. CDR3 DNA: TGTGCCAGCAGTCCCGGGACAGACAATCAGCCCCAGCATTTT. This encodes CASSPGTDNQPQHF.

The rearrangement joins TRBV13 to TRBJ2-1; TRBD2 matches 10 bases. Germline V lookup: CDR1 PRHDT, CDR2 FYEKMQ (reference sequence). J was trimmed by 6 bases and V by 2 bases; bases with no gene match: 10. This CDR3 contains 17 residues. The CDR3 bases are TGTGCCAGCAGCTTAAACCCTAGCGGGGGAGCTCTCAATGAGCAGTTCTTC. It is translated as CASSLNPSGGALNEQFF.

V gene TRBV24-1 combines with J gene TRBJ2-1; 10 bases are shared with TRBD1. The length of the CDR3 is 16 residues. CDR1 is KGHDR, CDR2 SFDVKD, per germline. V shed 4 bases and J 4 bases; nucleotides not matched to a gene: 6. In DNA, the CDR3 is TGTGCCACCAGTGACTGGGGGACAGGGGTTTACAATGAGCAGTTCTTC. Translating gives CATSDWGTGVYNEQFF.

This clone was picked up a small number of times. This chain links TRBV15 with TRBJ2-3, with D uncertain. There are 13 residues in the CDR3. Germline values: CDR1 LNHNV, CDR2 YYDKDF (reference sequence). V was pared by 3 bases and J by 0 bases, with 4 bases between. The CDR3 here is CATSSPSTDTQYF. CDR3 bases: TGTGCCACCAGCAGTCCTAGCACAGATACGCAGTATTTT.

This clone was observed once. The chain carries TRBV30 and TRBJ2-3; D not certain. Trimming removed 8 bases at V and 2 bases at J, with 11 bases between. Germline V CDR1 and CDR2: GTSNPN, SVGIG (reference sequence). The CDR3 totals 12 residues. The CDR3 here is CARRALTDTQYF. CDR3 nucleotide sequence: TGTGCCAGACGGGCCCTCACAGATACGCAGTATTTT.

This clone was seen just once. The genes are TRBV9 and TRBJ1-1, with D uncertain. Germline-derived CDR1 and CDR2 are SGDLS and YYNGEE. Trimming took off 3 bases at V and 0 bases at J, with 12 bases between the two ends. CDR3 length equals 15 residues. CDR3 in amino acids: CASSAREGMNTEAFF. The CDR3 DNA reads as TGTGCCAGCAGCGCCCGGGAAGGGATGAACACTGAAGCTTTCTTT.

This chain joins TRBV6-6 and TRBJ1-2, with D possibly TRBD1 on 5 matching bases. The V end lost 0 bases, the J end lost 6 bases, and 8 bases lay between the germline ends. The germline V gene encodes CDR1 MNHNY and CDR2 SVGAGI (reference sequence). This CDR3 region has 13 residues. The CDR3 DNA reads TGTGCCAGCAGTTACTCTTGGGGGGATGGCTACACCTTC. Amino acid sequence: CASSYSWGDGYTF.

In DNA form, the CDR3 reads TGTGCCAGCACCCTCCGGGGGGGTAGCGGCCTAAGGACCTCCTACGAGCAGTACGTC. Residues: CASTLRGGSGLRTSYEQYV. This chain links TRBV11-2 with TRBJ2-7; 8 nucleotides match TRBD2. The CDR3 runs to 19 residues. The germline V gene encodes CDR1 SGHAT and CDR2 FQNNGV. With V trimmed by 7 bases and J by 0 bases, 20 bases remained unmatched.

The rearrangement uses TRBV10-3 and TRBJ1-5; D perhaps matches TRBD1 (6 bases). V lost 6 bases, J lost 5 bases, and 11 bases lay in between. The CDR3 length is 13 residues. Germline V lookup: CDR1 ENHRY, CDR2 SYGVKD. In DNA, the CDR3 is TGTGCCATCAGCGCAGGGGATTATCAGCCCCAGCATTTT. Protein product: CAISAGDYQPQHF.

The genes are TRBV24-1 and TRBJ2-3; 7 nucleotides line up with TRBD2. V lost 3 bases and J lost 3; bases outside the gene matches: 20. The CDR3 is 20 amino acids. From germline, CDR1 is KGHDR and CDR2 SFDVKD. The CDR3 nucleotides are TGTGCCACCAGTGATCACCAGGCCACAGAAACCGGGACTATAACAGATACGCAGTATTTT. This gives the protein CATSDHQATETGTITDTQYF.

The chain has TRBV25-1 and TRBJ1-3; tentatively, D is TRBD1 (5 bases). This CDR3 is built from 12 residues. The ends were cut back, 5 bases at V and 8 bases at J, with 10 bases in the middle. Germline lookup yields CDR1 MGHDK and CDR2 SYGVNS. The CDR3 DNA is TGTGCCAGCAGTAAGGGGACCTACACCATATATTTT. Translating gives CASSKGTYTIYF.

This chain joins TRBV15 and TRBJ1-2; D unresolved. Germline V gene data show CDR1 as LNHNV and CDR2 as YYDKDF (reference sequence). CDR3 length equals 12 residues. V was cut by 5 bases and J by 8 bases, with 12 bases left in between. The CDR3 spells CATSRDLWGYTF. The CDR3 DNA follows: TGTGCCACCAGCCGCGATTTATGGGGCTACACCTTC.

The chain uses TRBV5-1 and TRBJ2-3; D might be TRBD1 or TRBD2, each matching 5 bases. The germline V gene has CDR1 SGHRS and CDR2 YFSETQ. The CDR3 has 14 amino acids. The germline V and J ends were trimmed by 0 bases and 2 bases, with 7 bases remaining between them. CDR3 residues: CASSLVGTTDTQYF. The CDR3 DNA reads TGCGCCAGCAGCTTGGTCGGGACCACAGATACGCAGTATTTT.

This chain joins TRBV4-1 and TRBJ1-6; the D gene is possibly TRBD1 (6 bases). Germline V lookup: CDR1 MGHRA, CDR2 YSYEKL. V shed 1 base and J shed 6 bases, with 16 bases lying between them. The CDR3 consists of 17 residues. The CDR3 protein is CASSQVHQTGGNSPLHF. The CDR3 DNA is TGCGCCAGCAGCCAAGTTCACCAGACAGGTGGTAATTCACCCCTCCACTTT.

The V call is TRBV19, the J call TRBJ2-5; D gene ambiguous. This CDR3 contains 15 residues. The germline CDR1 and CDR2 sequences are LNHDA and SQIVND (reference sequence). The germline V and J ends were trimmed by 3 bases and 3 bases, with 14 bases remaining between them. CDR3 protein: CASSIGSRPEETQYF. The DNA for the CDR3 is TGTGCCAGTAGTATCGGAAGCAGACCCGAAGAGACCCAGTACTTC.

The V gene is TRBV7-2, the J gene TRBJ1-5, with D perhaps matching TRBD1 (5 bases). CDR1 is SGHTA, CDR2 FQGNSA, per germline. Trimming cost V 2 bases and J 9 bases, with 17 bases left between them. The CDR3 has 15 residues. CDR3 sequence (DNA): TGTGCCAGCAGCTTAAGGACCGAGCGGGGGTGGCCCCAGCATTTT. It specifies CASSLRTERGWPQHF.

V is TRBV9 and J is TRBJ1-2, with TRBD1 identical over 11 bases. The CDR3 runs 14 residues. With 3 bases clipped from V and 7 bases from J, the junction kept 5 bases outside the gene matches. Germline CDR1 SGDLS, CDR2 YYNGEE. The CDR3, as DNA: TGTGCCAGCAGCGCCGGACAGGGGGCGGCTGGCTACACCTTC. Its protein product is CASSAGQGAAGYTF. The whole variable domain, filled in from reference TRBV9 and TRBJ1-2, reads DSGVTQTPKHLITATGQRVTLRCSPRSGDLSVYWYQQSLDQGLQFLIQYYNGEERAKGNILERFSAQQFPDLHSELNLSSLELGDSALYFCASSAGQGAAGYTFGSGTRLTVV.

The CDR3 protein is CASSPGTGVNSPLHF. The CDR3 nucleotides are TGCGCCAGCAGCCCCGGTACGGGGGTCAATTCACCCCTCCACTTT. This chain connects TRBV5-1 to TRBJ1-6; TRBD1 might be the D (5 bases). The germline V and J ends were trimmed by 4 bases and 7 bases, with 15 bases remaining between them. The CDR3 totals 15 residues. CDR1 is SGHRS, CDR2 YFSETQ, per germline.

This CDR3 is CASSLASGNYNEQFF. The CDR3 DNA sequence: TGTGCCAGCAGCCTCGCTAGCGGGAACTACAATGAGCAGTTCTTC. The gene calls are TRBV2 and TRBJ2-1; 9 bases match TRBD2. V dropped 6 bases and J dropped 3; count of bases not matched to a gene: 6. Germline-derived CDR1 and CDR2 are SNHLY and FYNNEI. This CDR3 spans 15 amino acids.

V and J are TRBV4-3 and TRBJ2-1, with 9 bases aligning to TRBD2. Germline lookup yields CDR1 LGHNA and CDR2 YSLEER. Trimming took 0 bases from V and 9 from J; bases not matched to a gene: 12. This CDR3 has 17 amino acids. CDR3 protein: CASSQEVTSGFQFEQFF. The CDR3 coding sequence is TGCGCCAGCAGCCAAGAAGTAACTAGCGGGTTCCAATTTGAGCAGTTCTTC.